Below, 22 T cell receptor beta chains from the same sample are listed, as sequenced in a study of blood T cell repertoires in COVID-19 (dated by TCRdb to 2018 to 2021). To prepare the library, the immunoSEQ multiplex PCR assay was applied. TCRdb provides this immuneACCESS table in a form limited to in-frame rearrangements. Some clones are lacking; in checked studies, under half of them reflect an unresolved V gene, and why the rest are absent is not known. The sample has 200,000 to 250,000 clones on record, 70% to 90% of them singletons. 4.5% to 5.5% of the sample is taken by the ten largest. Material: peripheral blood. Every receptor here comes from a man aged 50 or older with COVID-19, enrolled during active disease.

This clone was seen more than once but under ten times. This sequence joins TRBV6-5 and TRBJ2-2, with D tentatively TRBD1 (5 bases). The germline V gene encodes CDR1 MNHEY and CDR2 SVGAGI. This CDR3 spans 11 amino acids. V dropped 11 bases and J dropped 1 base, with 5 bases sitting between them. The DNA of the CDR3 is TGTGCCCAGGGGAACACCGGGGAGCTGTTTTTT. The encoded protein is CAQGNTGELFF.

The CDR3 reads CASSLSDEQFF. The CDR3 DNA reads as TGCGCCAGCAGCTTGTCGGATGAGCAGTTCTTC. The J gene is TRBJ2-1, the V gene TRBV5-1, with D uncertain. The V gene lost 1 base and the J gene lost 8 bases, with 4 bases spanning the gap. Germline V gene lookup returns CDR1 SGHRS and CDR2 YFSETQ. The CDR3 spans 11 residues.

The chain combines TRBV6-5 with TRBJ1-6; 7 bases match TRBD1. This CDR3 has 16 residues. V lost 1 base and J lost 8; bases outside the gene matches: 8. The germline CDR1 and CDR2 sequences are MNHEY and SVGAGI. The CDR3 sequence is CASSYYRGYPDSPLHF. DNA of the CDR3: TGTGCCAGCAGTTACTACAGGGGCTATCCGGATTCACCCCTCCACTTT.

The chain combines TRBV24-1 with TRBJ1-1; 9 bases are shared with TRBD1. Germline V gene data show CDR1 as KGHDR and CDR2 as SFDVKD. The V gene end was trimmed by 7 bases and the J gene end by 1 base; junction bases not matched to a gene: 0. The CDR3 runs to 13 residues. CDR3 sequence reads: CATRDRGNTEAFF. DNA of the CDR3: TGTGCCACCAGGGACAGGGGGAACACTGAAGCTTTCTTT.

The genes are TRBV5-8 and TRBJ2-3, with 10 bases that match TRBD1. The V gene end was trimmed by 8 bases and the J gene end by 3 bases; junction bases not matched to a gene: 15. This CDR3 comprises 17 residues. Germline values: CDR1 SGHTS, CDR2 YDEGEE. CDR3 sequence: CARLIPGQGLGTDTQYF. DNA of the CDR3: TGTGCCAGACTAATCCCGGGACAGGGGTTGGGAACAGATACGCAGTATTTT.

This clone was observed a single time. The CDR3 DNA follows: TGTGCCAGTAGAAACAGGGGTCTTAGAGAGCAGTACTTC. Protein: CASRNRGLREQYF. This sequence joins TRBV12-3 or TRBV12-4 and TRBJ2-7, with 7 bases that match TRBD1. This CDR3 comprises 13 residues. The trim removed 9 bases at V and 7 bases at J, leaving 12 bases unmatched.

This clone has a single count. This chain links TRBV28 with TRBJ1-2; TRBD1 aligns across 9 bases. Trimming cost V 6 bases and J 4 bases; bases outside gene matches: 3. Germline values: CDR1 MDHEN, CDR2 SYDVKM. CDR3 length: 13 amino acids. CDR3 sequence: CASRLGQGYGYTF. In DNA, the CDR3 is TGTGCCAGCAGGCTGGGACAGGGCTATGGCTACACCTTC.

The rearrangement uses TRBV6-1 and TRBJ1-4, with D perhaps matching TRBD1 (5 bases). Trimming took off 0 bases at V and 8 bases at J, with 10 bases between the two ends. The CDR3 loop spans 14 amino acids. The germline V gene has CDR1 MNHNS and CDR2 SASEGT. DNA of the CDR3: TGTGCCAGCAGTGAAGCGCTAGGGGCGGAAAAACTGTTTTTT. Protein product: CASSEALGAEKLFF.

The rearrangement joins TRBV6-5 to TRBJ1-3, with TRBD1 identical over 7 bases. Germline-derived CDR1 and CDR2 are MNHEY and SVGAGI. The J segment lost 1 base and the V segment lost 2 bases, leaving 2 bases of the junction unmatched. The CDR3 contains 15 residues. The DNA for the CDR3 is TGTGCCAGCAGTTACGAGGGGGCATCTGGAAACACCATATATTTT. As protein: CASSYEGASGNTIYF.

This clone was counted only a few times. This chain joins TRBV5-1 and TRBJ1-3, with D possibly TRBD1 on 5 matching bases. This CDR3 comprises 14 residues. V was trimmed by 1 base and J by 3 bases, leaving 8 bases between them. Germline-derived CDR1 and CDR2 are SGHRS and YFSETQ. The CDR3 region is CASSLWGDGNTIYF. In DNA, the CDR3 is TGCGCCAGCAGCTTGTGGGGGGATGGAAACACCATATATTTT.

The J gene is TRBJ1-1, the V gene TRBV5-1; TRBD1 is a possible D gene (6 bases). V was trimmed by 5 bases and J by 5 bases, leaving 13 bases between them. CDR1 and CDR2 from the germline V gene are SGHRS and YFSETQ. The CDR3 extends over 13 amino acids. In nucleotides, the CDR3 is TGCGCCAGCAGTCCTACAGGGTATACTGAAGCTTTCTTT. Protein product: CASSPTGYTEAFF.

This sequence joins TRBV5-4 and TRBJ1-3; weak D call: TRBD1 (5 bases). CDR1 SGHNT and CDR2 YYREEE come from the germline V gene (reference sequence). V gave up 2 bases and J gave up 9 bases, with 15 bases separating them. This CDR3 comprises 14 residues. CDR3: CASSFGGTGGTIYF. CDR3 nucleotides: TGTGCCAGCAGCTTTGGCGGGACGGGGGGCACCATATATTTT.

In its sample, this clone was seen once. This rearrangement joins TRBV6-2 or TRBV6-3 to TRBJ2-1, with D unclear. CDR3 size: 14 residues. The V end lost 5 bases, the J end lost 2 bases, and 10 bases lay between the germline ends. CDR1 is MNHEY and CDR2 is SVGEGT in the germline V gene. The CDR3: CASSREEAYNEQFF. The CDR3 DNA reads TGTGCCAGCAGTAGAGAGGAAGCCTACAATGAGCAGTTCTTC.

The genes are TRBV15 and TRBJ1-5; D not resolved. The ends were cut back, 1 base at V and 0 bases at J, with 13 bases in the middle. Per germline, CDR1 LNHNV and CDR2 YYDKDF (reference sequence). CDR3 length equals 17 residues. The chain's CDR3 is CATSRVEYRISNQPQHF. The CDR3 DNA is TGTGCCACCAGCAGAGTCGAATACAGAATTAGCAATCAGCCCCAGCATTTT.

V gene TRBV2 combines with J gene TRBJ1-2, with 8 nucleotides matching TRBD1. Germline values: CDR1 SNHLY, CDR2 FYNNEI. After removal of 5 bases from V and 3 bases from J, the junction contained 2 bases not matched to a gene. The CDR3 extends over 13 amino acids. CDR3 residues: CASSTGGYYGYTF. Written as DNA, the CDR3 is TGTGCCAGCAGTACAGGGGGATACTATGGCTACACCTTC.

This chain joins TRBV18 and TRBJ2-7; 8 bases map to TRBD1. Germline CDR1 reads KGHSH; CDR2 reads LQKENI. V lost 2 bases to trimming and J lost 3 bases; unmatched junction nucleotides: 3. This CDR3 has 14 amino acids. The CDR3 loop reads CASSPGQGNYEQYF. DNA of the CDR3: TGTGCCAGCTCACCAGGACAGGGCAACTACGAGCAGTACTTC. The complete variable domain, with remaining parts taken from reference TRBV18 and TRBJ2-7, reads NAGVMQNPRHLVRRRGQEARLRCSPMKGHSHVYWYRQLPEEGLKFMVYLQKENIIDESGMPKERFSAEFPKEGPSILRIQQVVRGDSAAYFCASSPGQGNYEQYFGPGTRLTVT.

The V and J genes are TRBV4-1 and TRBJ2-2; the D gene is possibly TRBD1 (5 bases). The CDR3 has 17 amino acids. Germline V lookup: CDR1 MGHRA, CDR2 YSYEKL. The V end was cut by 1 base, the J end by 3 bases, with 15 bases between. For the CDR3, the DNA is TGCGCCAGCAGCCAAGGCCCAGACAGATTCTACACCGGGGAGCTGTTTTTT. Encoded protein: CASSQGPDRFYTGELFF.

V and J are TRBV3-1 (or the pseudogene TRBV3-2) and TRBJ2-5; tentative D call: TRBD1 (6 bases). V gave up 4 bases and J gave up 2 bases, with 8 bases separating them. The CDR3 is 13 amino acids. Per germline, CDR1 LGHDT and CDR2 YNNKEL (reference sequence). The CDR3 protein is CASSPQGQETQYF. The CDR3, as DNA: TGTGCCAGCAGCCCTCAGGGGCAAGAGACCCAGTACTTC.

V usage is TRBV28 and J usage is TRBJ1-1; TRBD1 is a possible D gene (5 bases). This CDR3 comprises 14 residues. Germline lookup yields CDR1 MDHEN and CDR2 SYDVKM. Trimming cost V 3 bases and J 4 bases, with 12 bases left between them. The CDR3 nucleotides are TGTGCCAGCAGTTTTGGGGGGTGGGCCACTGAAGCTTTCTTT. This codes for CASSFGGWATEAFF.

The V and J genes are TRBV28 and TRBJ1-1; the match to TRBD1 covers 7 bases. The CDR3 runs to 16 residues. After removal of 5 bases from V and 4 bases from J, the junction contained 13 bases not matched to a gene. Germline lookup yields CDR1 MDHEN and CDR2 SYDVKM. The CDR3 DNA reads TGTGCCAGCAGTCGGACAGGAGGGGGTACGAGCACTGAAGCTTTCTTT. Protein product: CASSRTGGGTSTEAFF.

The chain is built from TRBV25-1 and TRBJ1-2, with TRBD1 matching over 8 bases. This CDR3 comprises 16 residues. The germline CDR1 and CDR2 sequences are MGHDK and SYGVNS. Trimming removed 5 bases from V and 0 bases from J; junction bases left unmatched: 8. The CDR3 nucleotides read TGTGCCAGCAGTTCGGCAGGGGGCTCCGCTAACTATGGCTACACCTTC. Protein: CASSSAGGSANYGYTF.

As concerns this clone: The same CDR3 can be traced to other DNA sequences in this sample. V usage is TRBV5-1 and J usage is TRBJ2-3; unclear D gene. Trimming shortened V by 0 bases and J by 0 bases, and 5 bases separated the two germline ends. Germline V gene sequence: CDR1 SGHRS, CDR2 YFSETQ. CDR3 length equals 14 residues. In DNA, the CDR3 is TGCGCCAGCAGCTTGGGGCCTAGCACAGATACGCAGTATTTT. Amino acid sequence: CASSLGPSTDTQYF.